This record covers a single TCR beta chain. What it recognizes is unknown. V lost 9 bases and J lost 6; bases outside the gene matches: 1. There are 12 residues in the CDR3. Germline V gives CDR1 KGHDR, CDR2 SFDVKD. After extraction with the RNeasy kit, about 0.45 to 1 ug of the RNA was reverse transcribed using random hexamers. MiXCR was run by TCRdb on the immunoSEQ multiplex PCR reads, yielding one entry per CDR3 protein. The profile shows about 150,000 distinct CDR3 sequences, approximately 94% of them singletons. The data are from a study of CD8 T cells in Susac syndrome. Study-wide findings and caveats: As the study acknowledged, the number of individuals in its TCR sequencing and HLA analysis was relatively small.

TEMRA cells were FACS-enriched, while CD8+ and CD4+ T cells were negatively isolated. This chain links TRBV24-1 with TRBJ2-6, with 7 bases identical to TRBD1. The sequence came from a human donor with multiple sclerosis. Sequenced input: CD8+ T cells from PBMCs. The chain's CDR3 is CATEGAANVLTF. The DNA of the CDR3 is TGTGCCACCGAGGGGGCGGCCAACGTCCTGACTTTC.